Each of the 19 T cell receptor beta chains below was sequenced from the same sample in a study of T cell responses to AZD1222 COVID-19 vaccine. Data came from immunoSEQ multiplex PCR; TCRdb stores just in-frame clones and leaves some out. The sample lists 150,000 to 200,000 clones, about 90% seen once, with approximately 2% in the top ten. Specimen: peripheral blood, collected on day 0 of AZD1222 vaccination. These receptors originate from an adult in good health.

The V and J genes are TRBV27 and TRBJ2-3; tentatively, D is TRBD2 (6 bases). The CDR3 is 14 amino acids. V was shortened by 3 bases and J by 4 bases, with 11 bases between the two germline ends. The germline gives CDR1 MNHEY, CDR2 SMNVEV (reference sequence). The CDR3 coding sequence is TGTGCCAGCAGTTTGGGACTTGCGGCAGATACGCAGTATTTT. This sequence encodes CASSLGLAADTQYF.

This clone was detected only once. The chain couples TRBV5-1 to TRBJ2-7; D may correspond to TRBD1 or TRBD2 (5 bases each). CDR3 size: 15 residues. CDR1 and CDR2 (germline): SGHRS, YFSETQ. Trimming cost V 0 bases and J 1 base, with 11 bases left between them. This CDR3 is CASSLGTGGSYEQYF. DNA for the CDR3: TGCGCCAGCAGCTTGGGCACAGGAGGTTCCTACGAGCAGTACTTC. Filled out from reference TRBV5-1 and TRBJ2-7, the complete variable domain reads KAGVTQTPRYLIKTRGQQVTLSCSPISGHRSVSWYQQTPGQGLQFLFEYFSETQRNKGNFPGRFSGRQFSNSRSEMNVSTLELGDSALYLCASSLGTGGSYEQYFGPGTRLTVT.

This clone was picked up one time. This chain uses TRBV13 with TRBJ2-7, with 11 bases that match TRBD2. The junction had 3 bases not matched to a gene; V was cut back by 0 bases and J by 5 bases. The CDR3 has 15 amino acids. In germline, CDR1 is PRHDT, CDR2 FYEKMQ (reference sequence). CDR3 nucleotides: TGTGCCAGCAGCTTAGGGCTAGCGGGAGGCAACGAGCAGTACTTC. It yields the protein CASSLGLAGGNEQYF.

The chain carries TRBV11-2 and TRBJ2-7, with TRBD2 identical over 10 bases. Trimming cost V 1 base and J 2 bases; bases outside gene matches: 5. Germline V CDR1 and CDR2: SGHAT, FQNNGV. CDR3 length: 16 residues. The CDR3 bases are TGTGCCAGCAGCTTAGGGTCTAGCGGGAGAGCCTACGAGCAGTACTTC. The encoded protein is CASSLGSSGRAYEQYF.

This sequence joins TRBV5-6 and TRBJ1-1, with 8 positions matching TRBD1. V shed 4 bases and J 8 bases; nucleotides not matched to a gene: 1. This CDR3 has 11 residues. From germline, CDR1 is SGHDT and CDR2 YYEEEE. In DNA form, the CDR3 reads TGTGCCAGCAGCCGACAGGGGGAAGCTTTCTTT. It codes for CASSRQGEAFF.

This chain uses TRBV7-8 with TRBJ1-2, with 7 bases aligning to TRBD1. This CDR3 contains 19 residues. V shed 2 bases, J shed 6 bases, and the junction held 21 bases outside the gene matches. CDR1 is SGHVS, CDR2 FQNEAQ, per germline. The chain's CDR3 is CASSLSVYKITGVSDGYTF. CDR3 in DNA: TGTGCCAGCAGCTTATCGGTTTACAAGATCACAGGGGTTAGTGATGGCTACACCTTC.

Points on this clone: The junction departs from germline at one end; a sequencing error may be responsible. The V call is TRBV29-1, the J call TRBJ2-5; D tentatively fits TRBD1 or TRBD2 (5 bases each). This CDR3 spans 11 amino acids. The germline gives CDR1 SQVTM, CDR2 ANQGSEA. The CDR3: CSVELPGPLHF. CDR3 nucleotide sequence: TGCAGCGTTGAATTACCGGGACCCCTCCACTTC.

This clone was seen a single time. The chain joins TRBV5-8 to TRBJ1-1; D is possibly TRBD1 (5 bases). CDR3 size: 15 residues. The germline V gene encodes CDR1 SGHTS and CDR2 YDEGEE. V lost 0 bases, J lost 4 bases, and 13 bases lay in between. CDR3 sequence: CASSLGTLRGTEAFF. For the CDR3, the DNA is TGTGCCAGCAGCTTGGGTACGCTTAGGGGCACTGAAGCTTTCTTT.

J is TRBJ1-5 and V is TRBV19, with TRBD1 matching over 8 bases. CDR3 length: 17 residues. After removal of 1 base from V and 6 bases from J, the junction contained 11 bases not matched to a gene. Germline V lookup: CDR1 LNHDA, CDR2 SQIVND (reference sequence). Here the CDR3 DNA reads TGTGCCAGTAGTATAGCATCCGGACAGGGAGGTTTTCAGCCCCAGCATTTT. Its translation is CASSIASGQGGFQPQHF.

The V call is TRBV29-1, the J call TRBJ1-1, with 8 bases that match TRBD1. V shed 0 bases, J shed 5 bases, and the junction held 5 bases outside the gene matches. CDR3 size: 14 residues. CDR1 SQVTM and CDR2 ANQGSEA come from the germline V gene. The CDR3 spells CSVEDPRTGTEAFF. The CDR3 DNA is TGCAGCGTTGAAGATCCGAGGACAGGGACTGAAGCTTTCTTT.

The chain uses TRBV7-9 and TRBJ2-7; TRBD2 agrees at 9 bases. Germline V lookup: CDR1 SEHNR, CDR2 FQNEAQ (reference sequence). The CDR3 spans 13 residues. J was trimmed by 9 bases and V by 8 bases; bases with no gene match: 11. In nucleotides, the CDR3 is TGTGCCAGCGTCCCGCGGGAGGGCGCTGCGCAGTACTTC. This translates into CASVPREGAAQYF.

This clone was seen a handful of times. The CDR3 sequence is CASSVEWGPSYEQYF. The CDR3 nucleotides read TGTGCCAGCAGCGTAGAGTGGGGGCCTTCCTACGAGCAGTACTTC. This chain uses TRBV9 with TRBJ2-7; D might be TRBD1 (6 bases). Between the trimmed V and J ends, which lost 0 bases and 1 base, there was a span of 11 bases. Germline CDR1 and CDR2: SGDLS and YYNGEE. CDR3 size: 15 residues.

The chain couples TRBV18 to TRBJ1-4; D not certain. The V end was cut by 2 bases, the J end by 0 bases, with 16 bases between. Per germline, CDR1 KGHSH and CDR2 LQKENI. The CDR3 totals 18 residues. The CDR3 nucleotides are TGTGCCAGCTCACCAGATATGGGCGGAGGAACAACTAATGAAAAACTGTTTTTT. The encoded protein is CASSPDMGGGTTNEKLFF.

This clone was counted once. The CDR3 nucleotides are TGTGCCAGCAGCTTAGATCTGGAGGGGACAGGGGGCGAAGATACGCAGTATTTT. This encodes CASSLDLEGTGGEDTQYF. The J gene is TRBJ2-3, the V gene TRBV11-3, with 12 bases aligning to TRBD1. V gave up 0 bases and J gave up 5 bases; unmatched junction bases: 9. CDR1 is SGHNT, CDR2 YENEEA, per germline. This CDR3 region has 18 residues.

The chain carries TRBV7-2 and TRBJ2-7; 8 nucleotides align to TRBD1. Germline loops: CDR1 SGHTA, CDR2 FQGNSA. Unmatched junction bases numbered 6, after V lost 1 base and J lost 7 bases. This CDR3 has 14 amino acids. This CDR3 is CASSLGGTGREQYF. CDR3 sequence (DNA): TGTGCCAGCAGCTTAGGTGGGACAGGCCGTGAGCAGTACTTC.

The chain is built from TRBV11-3 and TRBJ2-2; 9 bases are shared with TRBD1. V lost 5 bases and J lost 3; bases outside the gene matches: 4. The germline gives CDR1 SGHNT, CDR2 YENEEA. This CDR3 spans 15 amino acids. This CDR3 is CASSPGQGYTGELFF. The CDR3 nucleotides are TGTGCCAGCAGCCCGGGACAGGGATACACCGGGGAGCTGTTTTTT. The entire variable domain, with the rest obtained from reference TRBV11-3 and TRBJ2-2, is as follows: EAGVVQSPRYKIIEKKQPVAFWCNPISGHNTLYWYLQNLGQGPELLIRYENEEAVDDSQLPKDRFSAERLKGVDSTLKIQPAELGDSAVYLCASSPGQGYTGELFFGEGSRLTVL.

The chain recombines TRBV18 with TRBJ1-1, with 8 bases fitting TRBD1. Germline trimming cut 4 bases from V and 7 bases from J; bases unmatched to any gene: 5. CDR1 is KGHSH, CDR2 LQKENI, per germline. This CDR3 comprises 13 residues. The CDR3 DNA is TGTGCCAGCTCACGCACACAGGGGGGTGAAGCTTTCTTT. Its protein product is CASSRTQGGEAFF.

V is TRBV12-3 or TRBV12-4 and J is TRBJ1-5, with TRBD1 as a possible D gene (5 bases). The CDR3 is 13 amino acids. The V end lost 7 bases, the J end lost 7 bases, and 14 bases lay between the germline ends. The CDR3 DNA reads TGTGCCAGCACCAGGGAGTCGAGACAGCCCCAGCATTTT. It translates to CASTRESRQPQHF.

The V gene is TRBV10-3, the J gene TRBJ2-3; 7 bases align to TRBD1. This CDR3 is built from 16 residues. V was pared by 11 bases and J by 2 bases, with 16 bases of the junction left unmatched. Germline values: CDR1 ENHRY, CDR2 SYGVKD. Here the CDR3 reads CASAAGTVVTTDTQYF. DNA for the CDR3: TGTGCCTCCGCCGCTGGGACAGTTGTGACCACAGATACGCAGTATTTT.